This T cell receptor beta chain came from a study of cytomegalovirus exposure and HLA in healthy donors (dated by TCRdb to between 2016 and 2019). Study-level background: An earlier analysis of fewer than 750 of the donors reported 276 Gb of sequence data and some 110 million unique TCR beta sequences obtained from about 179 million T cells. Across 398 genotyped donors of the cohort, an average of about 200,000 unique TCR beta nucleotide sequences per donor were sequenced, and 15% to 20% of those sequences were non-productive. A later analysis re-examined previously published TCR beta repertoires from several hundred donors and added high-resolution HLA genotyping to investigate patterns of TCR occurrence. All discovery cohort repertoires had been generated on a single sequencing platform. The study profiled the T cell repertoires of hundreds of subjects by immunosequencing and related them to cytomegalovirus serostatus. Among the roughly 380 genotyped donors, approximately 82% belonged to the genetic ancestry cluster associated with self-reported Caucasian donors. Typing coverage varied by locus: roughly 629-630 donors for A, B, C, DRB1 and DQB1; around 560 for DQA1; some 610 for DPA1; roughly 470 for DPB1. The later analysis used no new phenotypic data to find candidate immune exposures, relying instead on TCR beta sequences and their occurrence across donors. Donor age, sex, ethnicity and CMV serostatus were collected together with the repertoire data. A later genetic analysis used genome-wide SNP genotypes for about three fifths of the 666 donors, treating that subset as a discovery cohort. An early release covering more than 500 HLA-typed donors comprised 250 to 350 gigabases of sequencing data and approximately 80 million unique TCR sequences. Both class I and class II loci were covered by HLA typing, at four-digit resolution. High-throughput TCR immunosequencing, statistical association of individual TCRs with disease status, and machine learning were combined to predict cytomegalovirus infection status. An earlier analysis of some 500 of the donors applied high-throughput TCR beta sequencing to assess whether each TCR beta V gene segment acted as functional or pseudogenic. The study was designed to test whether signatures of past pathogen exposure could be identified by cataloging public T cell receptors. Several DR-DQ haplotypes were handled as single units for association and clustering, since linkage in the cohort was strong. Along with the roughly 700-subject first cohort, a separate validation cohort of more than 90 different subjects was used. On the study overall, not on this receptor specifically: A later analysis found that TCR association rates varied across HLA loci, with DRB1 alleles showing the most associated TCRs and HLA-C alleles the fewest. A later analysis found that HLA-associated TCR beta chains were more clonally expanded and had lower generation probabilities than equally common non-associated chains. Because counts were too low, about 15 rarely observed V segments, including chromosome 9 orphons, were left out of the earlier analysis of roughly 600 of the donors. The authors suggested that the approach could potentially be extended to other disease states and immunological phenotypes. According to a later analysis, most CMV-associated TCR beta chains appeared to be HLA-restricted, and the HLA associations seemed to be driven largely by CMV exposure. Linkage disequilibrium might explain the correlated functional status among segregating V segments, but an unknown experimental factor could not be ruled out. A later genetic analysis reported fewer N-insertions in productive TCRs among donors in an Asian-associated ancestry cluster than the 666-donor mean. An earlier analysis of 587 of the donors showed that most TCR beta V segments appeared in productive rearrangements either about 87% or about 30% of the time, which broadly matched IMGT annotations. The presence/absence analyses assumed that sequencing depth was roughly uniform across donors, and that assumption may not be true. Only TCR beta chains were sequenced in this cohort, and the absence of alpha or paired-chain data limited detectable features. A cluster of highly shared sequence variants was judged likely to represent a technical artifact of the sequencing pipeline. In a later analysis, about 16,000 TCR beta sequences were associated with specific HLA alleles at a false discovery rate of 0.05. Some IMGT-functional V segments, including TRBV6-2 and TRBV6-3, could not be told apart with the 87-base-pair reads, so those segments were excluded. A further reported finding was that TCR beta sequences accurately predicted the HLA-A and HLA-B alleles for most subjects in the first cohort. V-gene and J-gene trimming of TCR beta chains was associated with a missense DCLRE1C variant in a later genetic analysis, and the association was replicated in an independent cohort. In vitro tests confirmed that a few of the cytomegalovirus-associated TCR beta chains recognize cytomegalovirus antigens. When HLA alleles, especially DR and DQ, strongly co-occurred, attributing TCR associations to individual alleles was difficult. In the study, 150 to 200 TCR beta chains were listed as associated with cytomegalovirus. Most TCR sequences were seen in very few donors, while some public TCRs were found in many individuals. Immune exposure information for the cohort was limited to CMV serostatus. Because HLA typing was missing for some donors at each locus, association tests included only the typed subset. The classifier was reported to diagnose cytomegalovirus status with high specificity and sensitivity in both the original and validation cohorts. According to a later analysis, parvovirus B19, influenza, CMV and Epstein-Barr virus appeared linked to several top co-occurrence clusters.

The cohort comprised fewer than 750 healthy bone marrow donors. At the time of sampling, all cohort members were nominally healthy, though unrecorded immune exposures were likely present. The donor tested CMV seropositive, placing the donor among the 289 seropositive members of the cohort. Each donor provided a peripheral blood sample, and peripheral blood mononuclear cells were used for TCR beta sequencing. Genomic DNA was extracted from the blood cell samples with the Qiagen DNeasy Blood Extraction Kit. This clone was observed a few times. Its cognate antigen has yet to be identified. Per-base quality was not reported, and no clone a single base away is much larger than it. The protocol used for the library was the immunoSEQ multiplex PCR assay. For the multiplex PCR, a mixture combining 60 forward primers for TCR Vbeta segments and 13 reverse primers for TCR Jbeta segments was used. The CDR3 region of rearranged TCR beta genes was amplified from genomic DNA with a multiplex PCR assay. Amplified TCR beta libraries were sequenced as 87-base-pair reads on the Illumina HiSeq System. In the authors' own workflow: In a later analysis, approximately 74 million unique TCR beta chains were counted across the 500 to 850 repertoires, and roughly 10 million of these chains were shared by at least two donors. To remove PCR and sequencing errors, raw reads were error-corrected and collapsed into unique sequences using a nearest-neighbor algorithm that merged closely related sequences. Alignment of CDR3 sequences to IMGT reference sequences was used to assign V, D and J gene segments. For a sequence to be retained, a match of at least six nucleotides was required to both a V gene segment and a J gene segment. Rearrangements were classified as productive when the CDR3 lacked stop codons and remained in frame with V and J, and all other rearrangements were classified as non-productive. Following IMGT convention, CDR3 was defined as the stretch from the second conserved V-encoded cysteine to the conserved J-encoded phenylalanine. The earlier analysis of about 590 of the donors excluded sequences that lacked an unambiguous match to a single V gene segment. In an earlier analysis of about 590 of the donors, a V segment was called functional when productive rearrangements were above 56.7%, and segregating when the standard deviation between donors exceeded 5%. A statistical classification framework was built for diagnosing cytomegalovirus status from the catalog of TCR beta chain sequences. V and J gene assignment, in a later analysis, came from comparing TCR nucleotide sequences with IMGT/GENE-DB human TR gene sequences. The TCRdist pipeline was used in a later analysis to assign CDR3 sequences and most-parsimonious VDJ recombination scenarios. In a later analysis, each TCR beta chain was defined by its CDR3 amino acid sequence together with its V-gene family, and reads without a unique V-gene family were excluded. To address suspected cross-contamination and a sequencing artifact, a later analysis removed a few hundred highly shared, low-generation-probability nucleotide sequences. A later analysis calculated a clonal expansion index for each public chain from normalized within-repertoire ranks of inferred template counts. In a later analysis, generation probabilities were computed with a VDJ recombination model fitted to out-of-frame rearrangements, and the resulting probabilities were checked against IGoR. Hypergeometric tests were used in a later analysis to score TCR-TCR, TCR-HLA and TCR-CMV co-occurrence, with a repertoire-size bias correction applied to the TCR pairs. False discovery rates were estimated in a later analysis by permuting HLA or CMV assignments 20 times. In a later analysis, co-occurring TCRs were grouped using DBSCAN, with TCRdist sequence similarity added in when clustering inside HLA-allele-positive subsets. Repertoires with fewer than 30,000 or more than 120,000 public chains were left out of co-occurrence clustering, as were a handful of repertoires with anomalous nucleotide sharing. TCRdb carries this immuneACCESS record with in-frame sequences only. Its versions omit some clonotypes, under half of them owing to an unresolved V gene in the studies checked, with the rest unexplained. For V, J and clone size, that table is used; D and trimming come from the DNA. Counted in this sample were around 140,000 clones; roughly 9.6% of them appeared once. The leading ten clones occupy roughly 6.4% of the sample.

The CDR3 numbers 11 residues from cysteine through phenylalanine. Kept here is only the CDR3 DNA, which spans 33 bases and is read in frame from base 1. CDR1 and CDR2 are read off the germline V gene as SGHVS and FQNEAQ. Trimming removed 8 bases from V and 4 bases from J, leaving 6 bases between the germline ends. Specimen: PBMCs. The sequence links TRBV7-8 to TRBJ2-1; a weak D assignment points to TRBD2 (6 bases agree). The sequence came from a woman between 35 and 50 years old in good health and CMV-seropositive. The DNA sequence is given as TGTGCCAGCCGGGGGTACAATGAGCAGTTCTTC. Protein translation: CASRGYNEQFF.